These 26 T cell receptor beta chains came from one sample sequenced in a study of T cell clonality in common variable immunodeficiency. Sequencing was performed with immunoSEQ multiplex PCR; in TCRdb, only in-frame clones are kept and a portion is missing. The sample shows about 50,000 clones, none of them appearing just once. Sequenced input: peripheral blood mononuclear cells. Receptors were obtained from a person between 18 and 75 years old in good health.

A few counts support this clone. The read ends 3 residues shy of where the CDR3 ends; the end is completed using the germline J gene. J is TRBJ2-3 and V is TRBV7-2; the D is unclear. Germline values: CDR1 SGHTA, CDR2 FQGNSA. The length of the CDR3 is 15 residues. CDR3: CASSLVTYSNQPQYF. CDR3 DNA, as far as it was read: TGTGCCAGCAGCTTAGTAACGTATAGCAATCAGCCG.

This clone was detected many times. The read gets to within 3 residues of the CDR3 end, and the germline J gene fills in the rest. This chain connects TRBV28 to TRBJ2-7, with 16 bases that match TRBD2. The germline V gene encodes CDR1 MDHEN and CDR2 SYDVKM. V lost 3 bases to trimming and J lost 6 bases; unmatched junction nucleotides: 5. The CDR3 totals 16 residues. The CDR3 bases that were read are TGTGCCAGCAGTTTCTCCGGGACTAGCGGGAGGGGCGAG. Translation gives CASSFSGTSGRGE. The whole CDR3 protein reads CASSFSGTSGRGEQYF.

This clone has ten or more counts. The CDR3 end is not reached by the read, which stops 3 residues before it; the germline J gene fills it in. The chain is built from TRBV2 and TRBJ2-7; the match to TRBD1 covers 7 bases. With V trimmed by 8 bases and J by 4 bases, 2 bases remained unmatched. There are 11 residues in the CDR3. Germline lookup yields CDR1 SNHLY and CDR2 FYNNEI. The CDR3 sequence: CASGTVYEQYF. CDR3 DNA, as far as it was read: TGTGCCAGCGGGACAGTTTACGAG.

Comment on this clone: The read halts 3 residues ahead of the CDR3 end, with the missing end drawn from the germline J gene. The genes are TRBV7-9 and TRBJ2-1; 12 bases align to TRBD1. Trimming cost V 1 base and J 8 bases; bases outside gene matches: 3. Looked up from germline, CDR1 is SEHNR and CDR2 is FQNEAQ (reference sequence). This CDR3 has 15 residues. This CDR3 is CASSLGDRGLDEQFF. Incomplete CDR3 DNA: TGTGCCAGCAGCTTAGGGGACAGGGGGCTCGATGAG.

The table lists this clone with many counts. The read halts 3 residues ahead of the CDR3 end, with the missing end drawn from the germline J gene. The V call is TRBV4-2, the J call TRBJ2-2; 7 nucleotides match TRBD2. V shed 1 base and J 6 bases; nucleotides not matched to a gene: 2. The CDR3 spans 14 residues. Germline lookup yields CDR1 LGHNA and CDR2 YNFKEQ. The CDR3 bases that were read are TGTGCCAGCAGCCAAGTAGCGGGCCCCGGGGAG. Translation gives CASSQVAGPGE. The full-length CDR3 reads as CASSQVAGPGELFF.

Many counts were recorded for this clone. The read ends 3 residues before the CDR3 terminus; that terminus is restored from the germline J gene. The V and J genes are TRBV19 and TRBJ1-5; 9 bases agree with TRBD1. Germline lookup yields CDR1 LNHDA and CDR2 SQIVND (reference sequence). The CDR3 has 15 residues. V lost 8 bases, J lost 0 bases, and 5 bases stayed unmatched. The CDR3 DNA, read in part, is TGTGCCAGTGGGACAGGGAGAAATAGCAATCAGCCC. Encoded protein: CASGTGRNSNQP. Given in full, the CDR3 is CASGTGRNSNQPQHF.

This clone was recorded a few times. The missing CDR3 end, 3 residues past where the read stops, is filled in from the germline J gene. V gene TRBV19 combines with J gene TRBJ1-1, with D possibly TRBD1 on 5 matching bases. CDR3 length: 15 amino acids. Germline CDR1 and CDR2: LNHDA and SQIVND (reference sequence). Trimming left V 1 base short and J 3 bases short, with 12 bases between. The CDR3 loop reads CASSIVSSGDTEAFF. The covered CDR3 bases are TGTGCCAGTAGTATAGTTTCGTCGGGGGACACTGAA.

This clone came up many times. With the read ending 3 residues before the CDR3 end, the germline J gene is used to fill in that end. V gene TRBV7-3 combines with J gene TRBJ2-3; 9 bases match TRBD1. This CDR3 region has 15 residues. Germline CDR1 reads SGHTA; CDR2 reads FQGTGA. V shed 5 bases and J 3 bases; nucleotides not matched to a gene: 6. The covered CDR3 bases are TGTGCCAGCAGCCTGTCGGGACAGGGTACAGATACG. This translates into CASSLSGQGTDT. The full CDR3 reads CASSLSGQGTDTQYF.

Details on this clone: The CDR3 end is not reached by the read, which stops 3 residues before it; the germline J gene fills it in. The chain links TRBV2 to TRBJ2-7; D is uncertain. Per germline, CDR1 SNHLY and CDR2 FYNNEI. V lost 4 bases, J lost 0 bases, and 7 bases lay in between. The CDR3 totals 13 residues. The sequenced CDR3 bases are TGTGCCAGCAGTGGACCAGGCTCCTACGAG. This gives the protein CASSGPGSYE. The complete CDR3 sequence is CASSGPGSYEQYF.

This clone was picked up many times. The CDR3 end falls 3 residues outside the read, so it is completed with the germline J gene. The genes are TRBV10-1 and TRBJ1-6, with D possibly TRBD1 on 6 matching bases. Germline V gene data show CDR1 as WNHNN and CDR2 as SYGVQD (reference sequence). The CDR3 runs to 13 residues. V shed 6 bases and J shed 5 bases, with 8 bases lying between them. CDR3 amino acids: CASRRDNNSPLHF. CDR3 bases read: TGCGCCAGCAGGCGGGACAATAATTCACCC.

This clone was seen repeatedly, ten times or more. Coverage ceases 3 residues before the CDR3 finishes, and the germline J gene fills in the end. This chain connects TRBV7-3 to TRBJ2-3, with 7 nucleotides matching TRBD2. V lost 4 bases and J lost 0; bases outside the gene matches: 10. Germline V gene lookup returns CDR1 SGHTA and CDR2 FQGTGA. CDR3 length equals 17 residues. The CDR3 protein is CASSSPMRRGSTDTQYF. Partial CDR3 DNA: TGTGCCAGCAGCTCCCCCATGCGGCGGGGGAGCACAGATACG.

This clone was counted ten times or more. The sequence runs out 3 residues before the end of the CDR3; the remainder is reconstructed from the germline J gene. This chain joins TRBV20-1 and TRBJ1-2; 9 bases agree with TRBD1. V trimming: 3 bases; J trimming: 0 bases; junction bases outside the gene matches: 11. The CDR3 covers 17 residues. Germline V gives CDR1 DFQATT, CDR2 SNEGSKA (reference sequence). The sequenced CDR3 bases are TGCAGTGCTAGTCGCCGGATCCGGGACAGGGCTAACTATGGC. Protein product: CSASRRIRDRANYG. The entire CDR3 protein reads CSASRRIRDRANYGYTF.

This clone was detected many times. The read stops 3 residues short of the end of the CDR3; the missing end is completed from the germline J gene. The chain is built from TRBV19 and TRBJ1-5; D remains ambiguous. Trimming cost V 6 bases and J 0 bases, with 12 bases left between them. Looked up from germline, CDR1 is LNHDA and CDR2 is SQIVND (reference sequence). This CDR3 is 15 amino acids long. Here the CDR3 reads CASSPLADSNQPQHF. The DNA read from the CDR3 is TGTGCCAGTAGCCCCCTCGCAGATAGCAATCAGCCC.

This clone has a count of ten or more. The read finishes 3 residues shy of the CDR3 end, and the germline J gene is used to complete it. The J gene is TRBJ1-4, the V gene TRBV5-1; tentatively, D is TRBD1 (6 bases). V was cut by 0 bases and J by 0 bases, with 9 bases left in between. The CDR3 consists of 16 residues. Germline V CDR1 and CDR2: SGHRS, YFSETQ. CDR3 DNA, as far as it was read: TGCGCCAGCAGCTTGGTACAGGGAACAACTAATGAAAAA. Translation gives CASSLVQGTTNEK. Given in full, the CDR3 is CASSLVQGTTNEKLFF.

This clone was counted ten times or more. The read is 3 residues too short to cover the CDR3 end, so that end is filled in from the germline J gene. V is TRBV19 and J is TRBJ2-5; TRBD1 might be the D (5 bases). Deletions cut 3 bases from V and 4 bases from J, with 9 bases between. The CDR3 spans 13 residues. Germline lookup yields CDR1 LNHDA and CDR2 SQIVND (reference sequence). The DNA read from the CDR3 is TGTGCCAGTAGTATGGGGCAGTTAGAGACC. Translated: CASSMGQLET. In full, the CDR3 reads CASSMGQLETQYF. Looking up the rest from reference TRBV19 and TRBJ2-5 gives the full variable domain: DGGITQSPKYLFRKEGQNVTLSCEQNLNHDAMYWYRQDPGQGLRLIYYSQIVNDFQKGDIAEGYSVSREKKESFPLTVTSAQKNPTAFYLCASSMGQLETQYFGPGTRLLVL.

At least ten counts were recorded for this clone. From the germline J gene comes the end of the CDR3, since the read stops 3 residues before it. The chain is built from TRBV19 and TRBJ2-1; 9 positions match TRBD2. Germline assignment: CDR1 LNHDA and CDR2 SQIVND (reference sequence). The trim removed 1 base at V and 8 bases at J, leaving 6 bases unmatched. This CDR3 has 15 residues. The CDR3 here is CASSIGGGGAYEQFF. CDR3 bases read: TGTGCCAGTAGTATAGGGGGCGGGGGGGCCTATGAG. Complete variable domain (other parts from reference TRBV19 and TRBJ2-1): DGGITQSPKYLFRKEGQNVTLSCEQNLNHDAMYWYRQDPGQGLRLIYYSQIVNDFQKGDIAEGYSVSREKKESFPLTVTSAQKNPTAFYLCASSIGGGGAYEQFFGPGTRLTVL.

This clone was seen ten or more times. Sequencing ends 3 residues short of the CDR3 end; the germline J gene provides the rest. This chain joins TRBV7-9 and TRBJ1-4, with 8 bases that match TRBD1. The germline V gene encodes CDR1 SEHNR and CDR2 FQNEAQ (reference sequence). The CDR3 totals 13 residues. V trimming: 3 bases; J trimming: 7 bases; junction bases outside the gene matches: 1. Incomplete CDR3 DNA: TGTGCCAGCAGCTTCGACAGGGGTGAAAAA. Protein product: CASSFDRGEK. The CDR3 in its entirety is CASSFDRGEKLFF.

Many counts were recorded for this clone. The observed sequence ends 3 residues before the CDR3 terminus, with the missing tail filled in from the germline J gene. The chain couples TRBV18 to TRBJ2-1; the match to TRBD2 covers 12 bases. V shed 2 bases, J shed 5 bases, and the junction held 7 bases outside the gene matches. Per germline, CDR1 KGHSH and CDR2 LQKENI. The CDR3 is 17 amino acids. CDR3 DNA, as far as it was read: TGTGCCAGCTCACCAATCCTAGCGGGAGGGCCGAACAATGAG. It is translated as CASSPILAGGPNNE. The complete CDR3 protein is CASSPILAGGPNNEQFF.

This clone came up many times. The read gets to within 3 residues of the CDR3 end, and the germline J gene fills in the rest. The V and J genes are TRBV7-8 and TRBJ2-7; TRBD1 is a possible D gene (10 bases). CDR1 is SGHVS and CDR2 is FQNEAQ in the germline V gene. Trimming removed 5 bases from V and 2 bases from J, with 19 bases in between. The CDR3 consists of 16 residues. CDR3 in amino acids: CASSRGGGQGTYEQYF. The CDR3 bases that were read are TGTGCCAGCAGCCGCGGGGGGGGACAGGGGACCTACGAG.

This clone was observed at least ten times. Read sequence stops 3 residues before the CDR3 end, and the germline J gene provides the missing end. J is TRBJ1-2 and V is TRBV5-1; 8 bases match TRBD1. CDR3 size: 13 residues. CDR1 and CDR2 from the germline V gene are SGHRS and YFSETQ. The DNA read from the CDR3 is TGCGCCAGCAGCGAAGGACAGGGTATGGGC. Translating gives CASSEGQGMG. The entire CDR3 reads CASSEGQGMGYTF. The complete variable domain, with remaining parts taken from reference TRBV5-1 and TRBJ1-2, reads KAGVTQTPRYLIKTRGQQVTLSCSPISGHRSVSWYQQTPGQGLQFLFEYFSETQRNKGNFPGRFSGRQFSNSRSEMNVSTLELGDSALYLCASSEGQGMGYTFGSGTRLTVV.

Many counts were recorded for this clone. The sequenced CDR3 bases are TGCAGTGCTGGGGGACTAGCGGGGGGGCGCGAG. This encodes CSAGGLAGGRE. From start to end, the CDR3 is CSAGGLAGGREQYF. This sequence joins TRBV20-1 and TRBJ2-7; 16 bases are a match to TRBD2. The sequenced fragment ends 3 residues before the CDR3 boundary, so the rest is inferred from the germline J gene. This CDR3 has 14 amino acids. Germline V gene data show CDR1 as DFQATT and CDR2 as SNEGSKA (reference sequence). The trim removed 5 bases at V and 6 bases at J, leaving 4 bases unmatched.

This clone appeared many times. Read coverage stops 3 residues before the CDR3 terminus; the germline J gene supplies the remainder. The V gene is TRBV10-3, the J gene TRBJ1-2, with TRBD1 matching over 9 bases. J lost 4 bases, V lost 7 bases, and 4 bases had no gene match. The CDR3 has 13 residues. Germline loops: CDR1 ENHRY, CDR2 SYGVKD. The CDR3 loop is CAITGTGSYGYTF. The CDR3 DNA, read in part, is TGTGCCATCACCGGGACAGGGAGCTATGGC.

This clone was found a few times. The read terminates 3 residues ahead of where the CDR3 ends, so the germline J gene completes it. The J gene is TRBJ1-5, the V gene TRBV6-1; maybe TRBD1 (5 bases). Trimming shortened V by 1 base and J by 8 bases, and 12 bases separated the two germline ends. The CDR3 has 14 residues. Germline CDR1 MNHNS, CDR2 SASEGT. The CDR3 loop reads CASSEVSGAEPQHF. The sequenced CDR3 bases are TGTGCCAGCAGTGAAGTTTCTGGGGCAGAGCCC.

This clone was observed many times. Coverage ceases 3 residues before the CDR3 finishes, and the germline J gene fills in the end. This chain joins TRBV5-1 and TRBJ1-3; TRBD1 agrees at 8 bases. V shed 1 base, J shed 4 bases, and the junction held 4 bases outside the gene matches. This CDR3 has 15 amino acids. CDR1 SGHRS and CDR2 YFSETQ come from the germline V gene. Partial CDR3 DNA: TGCGCCAGCAGCTTGCGTACAGGGGGAGGAAACACC. Protein sequence: CASSLRTGGGNT. The CDR3 as a whole reads CASSLRTGGGNTIYF.

In this sample, this clone turned up many times. The read ends 3 residues early relative to the CDR3; the germline J gene fills the gap. This chain connects TRBV6-4 to TRBJ2-3, with D perhaps TRBD1 (6 bases). V shed 6 bases and J shed 0 bases, with 13 bases lying between them. CDR3 length equals 15 residues. The germline CDR1 and CDR2 sequences are MRHNA and SNTAGT. Partial CDR3 DNA: TGTGCCAGCAGGCGAGAGGGGGTAAGCACAGATACG. Protein product: CASRREGVSTDT. The full-length CDR3 reads as CASRREGVSTDTQYF.

This clone was observed at least ten times. The CDR3 end is not reached by the read, which stops 3 residues before it; the germline J gene fills it in. The chain has TRBV20-1 and TRBJ1-1; D not certain. CDR3 length: 9 residues. Per germline, CDR1 DFQATT and CDR2 SNEGSKA (reference sequence). CDR3: CSAKREAFF. The sequenced part of the CDR3 DNA is TGCAGTGCTAAGAGGGAA.